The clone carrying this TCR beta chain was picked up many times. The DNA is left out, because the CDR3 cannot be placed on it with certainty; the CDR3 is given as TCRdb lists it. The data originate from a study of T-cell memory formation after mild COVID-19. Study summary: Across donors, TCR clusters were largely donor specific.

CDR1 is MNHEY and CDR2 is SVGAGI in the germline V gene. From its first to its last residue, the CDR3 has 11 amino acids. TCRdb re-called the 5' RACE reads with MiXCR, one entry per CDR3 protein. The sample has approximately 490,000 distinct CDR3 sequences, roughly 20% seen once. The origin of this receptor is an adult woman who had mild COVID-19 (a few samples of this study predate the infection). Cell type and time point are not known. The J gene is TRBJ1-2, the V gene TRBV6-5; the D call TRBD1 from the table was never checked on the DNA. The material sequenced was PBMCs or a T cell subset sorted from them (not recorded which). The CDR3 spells CASSFGQGYTF.